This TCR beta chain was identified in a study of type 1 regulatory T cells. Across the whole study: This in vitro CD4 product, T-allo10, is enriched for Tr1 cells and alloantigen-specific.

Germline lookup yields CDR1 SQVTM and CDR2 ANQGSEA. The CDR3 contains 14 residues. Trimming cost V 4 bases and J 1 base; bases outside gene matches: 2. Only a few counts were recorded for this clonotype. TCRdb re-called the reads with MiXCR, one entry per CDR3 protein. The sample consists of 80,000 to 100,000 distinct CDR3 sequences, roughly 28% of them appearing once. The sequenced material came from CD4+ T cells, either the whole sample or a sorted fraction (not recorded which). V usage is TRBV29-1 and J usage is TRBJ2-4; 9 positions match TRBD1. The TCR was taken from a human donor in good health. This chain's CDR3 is CSVAGQGAKNIQYF. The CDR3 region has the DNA TGCAGCGTTGCTGGACAGGGGGCCAAAAACATTCAGTACTTC.